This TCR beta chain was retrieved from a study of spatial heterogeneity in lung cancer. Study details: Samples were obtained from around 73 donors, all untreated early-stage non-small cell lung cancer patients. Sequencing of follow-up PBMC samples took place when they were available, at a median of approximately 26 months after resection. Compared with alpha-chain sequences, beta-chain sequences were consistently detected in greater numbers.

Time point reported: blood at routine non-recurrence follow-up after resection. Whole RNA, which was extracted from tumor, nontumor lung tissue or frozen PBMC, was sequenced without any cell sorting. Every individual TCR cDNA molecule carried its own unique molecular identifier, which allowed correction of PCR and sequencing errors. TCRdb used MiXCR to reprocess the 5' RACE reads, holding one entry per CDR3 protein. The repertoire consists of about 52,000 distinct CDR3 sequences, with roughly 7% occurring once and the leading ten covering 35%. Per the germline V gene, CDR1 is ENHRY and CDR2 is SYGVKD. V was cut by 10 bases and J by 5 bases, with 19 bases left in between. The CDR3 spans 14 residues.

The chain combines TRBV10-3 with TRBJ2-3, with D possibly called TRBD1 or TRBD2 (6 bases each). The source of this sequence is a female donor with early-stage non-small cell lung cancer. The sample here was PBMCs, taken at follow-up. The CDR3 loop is CATGTRGGLDTQYF. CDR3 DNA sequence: TGTGCCACAGGGACACGGGGAGGCCTAGATACGCAGTATTTT.